The rows below give T cell receptor beta chains drawn from one sample of a study of blood T cell repertoires in COVID-19. Assay used: immunoSEQ multiplex PCR; TCRdb lists only in-frame clones, some missing. The sample carries about 290,000 clones, around 90% recorded once. The material sequenced was PBMCs or T cells enriched from blood (not recorded which). These receptors were obtained from a woman aged 40 to 50 who had recovered from COVID-19. Both conserved end residues are part of each CDR3. Each record gives: D gene, clone size, V gene, J gene, CDR3 length, CDR3 DNA, CDR3 protein. A D gene is named only where the DNA matches it firmly. The size of a clone is reported for some rows only, either as once, few or many, or as a class for expanded clones.

TRBD2	.	TRBV9	TRBJ2-1	18	TGTGCCAGCAGCGTAGAACTCGCCAGCGGGACTACCTACAATGAGCAGTTCTTC	CASSVELASGTTYNEQFF
.	once	TRBV5-8	TRBJ1-1	18	TGTGCCAGCAGCTATTTAAGAGGGCCCAGTGTGGTGAACACTGAAGCTTTCTTT	CASSYLRGPSVVNTEAFF
TRBD2	.	TRBV9	TRBJ2-3	16	TGTGCCAGCAGCGTTAAACTAGCGGGGAGCACAGATACGCAGTATTTT	CASSVKLAGSTDTQYF
.	.	TRBV30	TRBJ2-2	15	TGTGCCTGGGTCCGGGACTCATTGAACACCGGGGAGCTGTTTTTT	CAWVRDSLNTGELFF
TRBD1	.	TRBV5-1	TRBJ1-5	18	TGCGCCAGCAGCCCAGGAGGGACAGGGGGCTATAGCAATCAGCCCCAGCATTTT	CASSPGGTGGYSNQPQHF
TRBD1	once	TRBV27	TRBJ1-4	17	TGTGCCAGCAGTCCGTCGACAGGGCCAGCGGCTAATGAAAAACTGTTTTTT	CASSPSTGPAANEKLFF
TRBD1	.	TRBV19	TRBJ1-5	13	TGTGCCAGTAGTGAGGCAGGGGGACAGCCCCAGCATTTT	CASSEAGGQPQHF
.	.	TRBV5-1	TRBJ2-7	15	TGCGCCAGCAGCCCTCCTACAGGGTTCACCTACGAGCAGTACTTC	CASSPPTGFTYEQYF
TRBD2	.	TRBV5-1	TRBJ2-2	16	TGCGCCAGCAGCCCTCAGACTAGCTCGAACACCGGGGAGCTGTTTTTT	CASSPQTSSNTGELFF
TRBD1	once	TRBV6-2/TRBV6-3	TRBJ1-1	14	TGTGCCAGCAGTATACAGGGGGCTGGCACTGAAGCTTTCTTT	CASSIQGAGTEAFF
TRBD2	.	TRBV5-1	TRBJ2-1	20	TGCGCCAGCAGCCTCACGTGGACTAGCGGGGGGGTTAGCTCCTACAATGAGCAGTTCTTC	CASSLTWTSGGVSSYNEQFF
.	.	TRBV30	TRBJ1-1	15	TGTGCTTCCAGTGGGAGGGGGGGGCTGAGGACTGAAGCTTTCTTT	CASSGRGGLRTEAFF
.	.	TRBV29-1	TRBJ2-3	15	TGCAGCGTTGACCTTACGAACAAGGGGACAGATACGCAGTATTTT	CSVDLTNKGTDTQYF
.	.	TRBV4-2	TRBJ1-1	15	TGTGCCAGCAGCCAGGAGAGGCAGGGAGGGCCTGAAGCTTTCTTT	CASSQERQGGPEAFF
.	.	TRBV11-2	TRBJ2-7	16	TGTGCCAGCAGCGAACCCGGGGGAGCGGCTTCCTACGAGCAGTACTTC	CASSEPGGAASYEQYF
.	.	TRBV19	TRBJ2-3	13	TGTGCCAGTAGTATTGAGCTCGGGGATACGCAGTATTTT	CASSIELGDTQYF
.	.	TRBV5-1	TRBJ2-1	15	TGCGCCAGCAGCCTGTACGGGGGTTTGGCGAATGAGCAGTTCTTC	CASSLYGGLANEQFF
TRBD1	.	TRBV5-5	TRBJ1-2	13	TGTGCCAGCAGCCGGCAGGGGGCGCGGGGCTACACCTTC	CASSRQGARGYTF
.	.	TRBV6-1	TRBJ1-3	14	TGTGCCAGCAGTGACCCGGGCTCTGGAAACACCATATATTTT	CASSDPGSGNTIYF
TRBD1	once	TRBV6-2/TRBV6-3	TRBJ1-1	16	TGTGCCAGCAGCCCCGGGACAGCTTCCATGAACACTGAAGCTTTCTTT	CASSPGTASMNTEAFF
.	.	TRBV5-1	TRBJ1-2	13	TGCGCCAGCAACACCGTACAGGACTATGGCTACACCTTC	CASNTVQDYGYTF
.	.	TRBV7-9	TRBJ1-2	14	TGTGCCAGCAGCTTGTTCCCCAGCGTCTACGGCTACACCTTC	CASSLFPSVYGYTF
.	once	TRBV5-1	TRBJ2-3	15	TGCGCCAGCAGCCGGGACTGGGACCTATCAGATACGCAGTATTTT	CASSRDWDLSDTQYF
TRBD2	once	TRBV5-4	TRBJ2-1	16	TGTGCCAGCAGCGCCGGACTAGCGGGAGCCTACAATGAGCAGTTCTTC	CASSAGLAGAYNEQFF
.	few	TRBV5-1	TRBJ1-4	14	TGCGCCAGCAGCGTAGAGGGAACTCGGGAAAAACTGTTTTTT	CASSVEGTREKLFF
TRBD1	.	TRBV11-2	TRBJ2-5	17	TGTGCCAGCAGCTTAAAACAGGGGTATTGGGGACAAGAGACCCAGTACTTC	CASSLKQGYWGQETQYF
.	.	TRBV19	TRBJ2-5	15	TGTGCCAGTAGCCCAATTGGGCAGGGTTGGGAGACCCAGTACTTC	CASSPIGQGWETQYF
TRBD1	.	TRBV2	TRBJ1-5	14	TGTGCCAGCAGCCGGACAGGAGGCAATCAGCCCCAGCATTTT	CASSRTGGNQPQHF
.	once	TRBV7-9	TRBJ1-6	15	TGTGCCAGCAGCCAACAAGGGGTGGGTAATTCACCCCTCCACTTT	CASSQQGVGNSPLHF
TRBD2	.	TRBV9	TRBJ2-3	18	TGTGCCAGCAGCGTAACCGGACTAGCGGGGCTTAGCACAGATACGCAGTATTTT	CASSVTGLAGLSTDTQYF
TRBD2	.	TRBV11-3	TRBJ2-3	16	TGTGCCAGCAGCCTCGGGACTTTGGGGGGGATGGTTACGCAGTATTTT	CASSLGTLGGMVTQYF
TRBD1	once	TRBV9	TRBJ1-2	16	TGTGCCAGCAGCGTAGAGATGGGGACAGGTTCCTATGGCTACACCTTC	CASSVEMGTGSYGYTF
.	.	TRBV10-1	TRBJ1-3	14	TGCGCCAGCAGTGTACAAATCTCTGGAAACACCATATATTTT	CASSVQISGNTIYF
.	.	TRBV27	TRBJ1-4	15	TGTGCCAGCAGTTTAGGTAGGGGGTTCGGTGAAAAACTGTTTTTT	CASSLGRGFGEKLFF
.	.	TRBV21-1	TRBJ2-3	15	TGTGCCAGCAGCAAAGGGACAGGCGGTACAGATACGCAGTATTTT	CASSKGTGGTDTQYF
TRBD1	.	TRBV5-1	TRBJ1-4	14	TGCGCCAGCAGCTTGGGACAGGGAGGTGAAAAACTGTTTTTT	CASSLGQGGEKLFF
TRBD2	.	TRBV20-1	TRBJ2-3	17	TGCAGTGCTAGTTCAGCGGGAAGGCGCGGGGGCACAGATACGCAGTATTTT	CSASSAGRRGGTDTQYF
.	.	TRBV11-2	TRBJ1-5	16	TGTGCCAGCAGCCCTTTACAGATAGATAGCAATCAGCCCCAGCATTTT	CASSPLQIDSNQPQHF
TRBD2	.	TRBV7-8	TRBJ2-6	15	TGTGCCAGCAGCCCGGGGGGATCTGGGGCCAACGTCCTGACTTTC	CASSPGGSGANVLTF
.	once	TRBV21-1	TRBJ1-2	18	TGTGCCAGCAGCAAAGGGGTGGGACAAGTCAGGGGGCGGTGTGGCTACACCTTC	CASSKGVGQVRGRCGYTF
TRBD1	.	TRBV4-3	TRBJ2-7	15	TGCGCCAGCAGCCAAGCGCGGACAGGGGGTGGCGAGCAGTACTTC	CASSQARTGGGEQYF
TRBD2	.	TRBV7-2	TRBJ2-1	18	TGTGCCAGCAGCTTAGGACTAGCGGGAATTCACTCCTACAATGAGCAGTTCTTC	CASSLGLAGIHSYNEQFF